The clone carrying this TCR beta chain appeared a single time. The antigen remains unidentified. The data were produced by immunoSEQ multiplex PCR, yet TCRdb's version contains in-frame clones alone and is incomplete. The data contain about 75,000 clones, roughly 90% of them singletons. Germline CDR1 is LNHDA and CDR2 is SQIVND (reference sequence). V lost 3 bases to trimming and J lost 2 bases, with 13 bases between them. The CDR3 is 15 residues long. The record originates from a study of OX40 agonist ivuxolimab in advanced cancers. Study-level findings and limits: The antigens recognized by the expanded peripheral T cells, that is their antigen specificity, were not determined.

Source: CD4+ or CD8+ T cells sorted from blood, taken in a trial of the OX40 agonist ivuxolimab. This TCR came from an adult with an advanced solid tumor such as melanoma, head and neck, liver or kidney cancer. V gene TRBV19 combines with J gene TRBJ1-2, with D possibly TRBD1 on 5 matching bases. DNA for the CDR3: TGTGCCAGTAGTATCACCGGGACGGAGAACTATGGCTACACCTTC. It codes for CASSITGTENYGYTF.